Each of the 5 T cell receptor beta chains below was sequenced from the same sample in a study of blood T cells in healthy people across ages. PCR was performed a second time for 7 to 11 cycles using a sample-barcoded 5' primer and a J-beta primer mix. TCRdb used MiXCR to reprocess the 5' RACE reads, holding one entry per CDR3 protein. The data contain 1.5 million to 1.8 million distinct CDR3 sequences, around 40% of them singletons. The sample was blood. The receptors come from a woman under 30 in good health.

A word on this clonotype: This may be a read error: a much more frequent sequence differs by one nucleotide. The chain couples TRBV10-3 to TRBJ2-3, with D tentatively TRBD2 (7 bases). CDR1 is ENHRY and CDR2 is SYGVKD in the germline V gene. CDR3 size: 14 residues. The DNA for the CDR3 is TGTTCCATCAGTGATCCGGGGGGCAAGGATACGCAGTATTTT. Residues: CSISDPGGKDTQYF.

The rearrangement joins TRBV20-1 to TRBJ2-7; D perhaps matches TRBD2 (7 bases). The end of the DNA aligns better with TRBJ2-5, so the J call may be wrong. The V gene's germline CDR1 is DFQATT and CDR2 SNEGSKA (reference sequence). The CDR3 totals 15 residues. CDR3 amino acids: CSARSGGGGGETQYF. DNA for the CDR3: TGCAGTGCTAGATCTGGGGGCGGGGGTGGTGAGACCCAGTACTTC.

The rearrangement joins TRBV3-1 to TRBJ2-3, with a weak D call TRBD2 (6 bases). CDR1 is LGHDT and CDR2 is YNNKEL in the germline V gene (reference sequence). This CDR3 contains 13 residues. Trimming cost V 3 bases and J 4 bases, with 8 bases left between them. This CDR3 reads CASSHSSADTQYF. The CDR3 DNA reads as TGTGCCAGCAGCCACTCTAGCGCAGATACGCAGTATTTT.

This chain uses TRBV6-5 with TRBJ1-2, with TRBD1 identical over 7 bases. This CDR3 contains 16 residues. Germline V gives CDR1 MNHEY, CDR2 SVGAGI. Trimming at V came to 6 bases and at J to 8 bases, leaving 18 bases not matched to a gene. The CDR3 loop reads CASRPPGQASLLGYTF. Here the CDR3 DNA reads TGTGCCAGCAGGCCCCCCGGACAGGCGTCTTTATTAGGCTACACCTTC.

The chain carries TRBV10-3 and TRBJ2-1, with D tentatively TRBD2 (6 bases). The CDR3 extends over 14 amino acids. The ends were cut back, 10 bases at V and 0 bases at J, with 13 bases in the middle. Germline V CDR1 and CDR2: ENHRY, SYGVKD. The CDR3 protein is CATWPGLSYNEQFF. CDR3 nucleotide sequence: TGTGCCACTTGGCCGGGACTCTCCTACAATGAGCAGTTCTTC.